These T cell receptor beta chains were read from a single sample in a study of cytomegalovirus exposure and HLA in healthy donors. Clones were read by immunoSEQ multiplex PCR, and TCRdb kept only the in-frame ones, dropping some. The sample has 250,000 or so clones, 90% seen once. The sequenced sample was PBMCs. The origin of the receptors is a woman between 18 and 30 years old in good health and CMV-seronegative. The CDR3 runs from the conserved cysteine through the conserved F or W. The D gene is left open where the match is weak.

J gene,V gene,D gene,CDR3 length,CDR3 DNA,CDR3 protein
TRBJ2-7,TRBV28,TRBD1,16,TGTGCCAGCAGTTCTTTGACCGGGACAGGGGTCGACGAGCAGTACTTC,CASSSLTGTGVDEQYF
TRBJ1-3,TRBV5-6,TRBD1,15,TGTGCCAGCAGCTTGTTGGACAGGGCTGGAAACACCATATATTTT,CASSLLDRAGNTIYF
TRBJ1-1,TRBV6-6,.,13,TGTGCCAGCAGTTTAGGACAGAACACTGAAGCTTTCTTT,CASSLGQNTEAFF
TRBJ2-2,TRBV5-1,.,14,TGCGCCAGCAACCCACAGGGATACACCGGGGAGCTGTTTTTT,CASNPQGYTGELFF
TRBJ2-1,TRBV6-5,TRBD1,15,TGTGCCAGCAGGAGCGGACAGGGGGCAATGGGTGAGCAGTTCTTC,CASRSGQGAMGEQFF
TRBJ2-4,TRBV13,.,14,TGTGCCAGCAGTCAGAGCGGGGCCAAAAACATTCAGTACTTC,CASSQSGAKNIQYF
TRBJ1-2,TRBV28,.,12,TGTGCCAGCAGCAGGGGTAACTATGGCTACACCTTC,CASSRGNYGYTF
TRBJ1-2,TRBV28,.,13,TGTGCCAGCAGTTTACGGTCCAACTATGGCTACACCTTC,CASSLRSNYGYTF
TRBJ1-2,TRBV11-2,.,16,TGTGCCAGCAGCCAAAGCCAGGAGACAGCTATCTATGGCTACACCTTC,CASSQSQETAIYGYTF
TRBJ1-5,TRBV5-1,.,15,TGCGCCAGCAGCTTGGCAGGGGATGGCAATCAGCCCCAGCATTTT,CASSLAGDGNQPQHF
TRBJ2-3,TRBV7-6,TRBD1,17,TGTGCCAGCAGCTTTACCGGGACAGTCTCTTCGTCCGATACGCAGTATTTT,CASSFTGTVSSSDTQYF
TRBJ2-7,TRBV11-3,.,14,TGTGCCAGCAGCTCTCGGGTCGCACCCTACGAGCAGTACTTC,CASSSRVAPYEQYF
TRBJ2-1,TRBV9,TRBD2,17,TGTGCCAGCAGCCCCTCCCCCGGGTTACTAGCGGGGGATGAGCAGTTCTTC,CASSPSPGLLAGDEQFF
TRBJ1-4,TRBV4-3,TRBD1,16,TGCGCCAGCAGCCAAGATTTATGGGACAGGGATGAAAAACTGTTTTTT,CASSQDLWDRDEKLFF